The rows below give T cell receptor beta chains drawn from one sample of a study of cytomegalovirus exposure and HLA in healthy donors. Data came from immunoSEQ multiplex PCR; TCRdb stores just in-frame clones and leaves some out. The table lists about 140,000 clones, around three quarters of them singletons. The material sequenced was PBMCs. The source is a man aged 35-49 years in good health and CMV-seronegative. The CDR3 runs from the conserved cysteine through the conserved F or W. The D gene is left open where the match is weak. Expanded clones get a size class; other rows say once, few or many, or leave the size out.

d_call,j_call,cdr3_length,clone_size,v_call,cdr3_nt,cdr3_aa
TRBD2,TRBJ2-2,15,-,TRBV30,TGTGCTTGGACTAGTCTGGGACTCATGGCCGGGGAGCTGTTTTTT,CAWTSLGLMAGELFF
TRBD2,TRBJ2-7,15,-,TRBV9,TGTGCCAGCAGCGTAGCGGCTAGCGGCACCTACGAGCAGTACTTC,CASSVAASGTYEQYF
-,TRBJ1-1,13,-,TRBV2,TGTGCCAGCAGCGCGGTAACGGACACTGAAGCTTTCTTT,CASSAVTDTEAFF
-,TRBJ2-5,14,-,TRBV4-3,TGCGCCAGCAGCCAAACAGGGTTTGGGGAGACCCAGTACTTC,CASSQTGFGETQYF
-,TRBJ1-1,14,-,TRBV5-4,TGTGCCAGCAGCCCCGGGGGGGCGGACACTGAAGCTTTCTTT,CASSPGGADTEAFF
TRBD2,TRBJ2-3,19,-,TRBV7-9,TGTGCCAGCAGCTCCCTAACCGGGACTAGCGGGAGGGCCTTAGATACGCAGTATTTT,CASSSLTGTSGRALDTQYF
-,TRBJ1-1,14,-,TRBV4-3,TGCGCCAGCAGCCAAGGACGGAGGAACACTGAAGCTTTCTTT,CASSQGRRNTEAFF
TRBD1,TRBJ2-2,15,-,TRBV5-4,TGTGCCAGCAGCTGGAGACAGGGGAACACCGGGGAGCTGTTTTTT,CASSWRQGNTGELFF
-,TRBJ2-7,12,-,TRBV13,TGTGCCAGCAGCCGGAGCTCCTACGAGCAGTACTTC,CASSRSSYEQYF
-,TRBJ1-1,15,-,TRBV7-2,TGTGCCAGCAGCTTAGCGTTGGGACAGAACACTGAAGCTTTCTTT,CASSLALGQNTEAFF
-,TRBJ1-5,17,many,TRBV5-6,TGTGCCAGCAGCTTGACAGCAGACCTGCTTGGCAATCAGCCCCAGCATTTT,CASSLTADLLGNQPQHF
-,TRBJ2-3,15,-,TRBV7-9,TGTGCCAGCAGCCCCTATGTCCTAAGGGAGGATACGCAGTATTTT,CASSPYVLREDTQYF
-,TRBJ1-1,18,few,TRBV7-9,TGTGCCAGCACCTCAGGAGCGGGGGGAGGGGTAATGAACACTGAAGCTTTCTTT,CASTSGAGGGVMNTEAFF
-,TRBJ2-7,14,-,TRBV10-3,TGTGCCATCAGAGCACCTAGCGACTCCTACGAGCAGTACTTC,CAIRAPSDSYEQYF
TRBD1,TRBJ1-2,15,-,TRBV7-2,TGTGCCAGCAGCCCCGACGGACAGGGCCCCTATGGCTACACCTTC,CASSPDGQGPYGYTF
TRBD1,TRBJ2-2,18,-,TRBV30,TGTGCCTGCAATCCGGGACAGGGGGCCCTTTCGAACACCGGGGAGCTGTTTTTT,CACNPGQGALSNTGELFF
-,TRBJ1-2,13,-,TRBV4-3,TGCGCCAGCAGCCAAACACAGGGAAATGGCTACACCTTC,CASSQTQGNGYTF
TRBD1,TRBJ1-6,13,-,TRBV30,TGTGCCTGGAGTGTTGGGACAGGTAACCCCCTCCACTTT,CAWSVGTGNPLHF
-,TRBJ1-5,15,-,TRBV4-2,TGTGCCAGCAGCCAAGCCCGGGACTTTAATCAGCCCCAGCATTTT,CASSQARDFNQPQHF
-,TRBJ2-2,15,-,TRBV10-3,TGTGCCATCAGTGCCCAGACAGGGAACACCGGGGAGCTGTTTTTT,CAISAQTGNTGELFF
-,TRBJ2-3,13,few,TRBV29-1,TGCAGCGTTGTAGGCGGAATCACAGATACGCAGTATTTT,CSVVGGITDTQYF
TRBD1,TRBJ1-1,14,-,TRBV9,TGTGCCAGCAGTCGGACAGGGGGAACGGGTGAAGCTTTCTTT,CASSRTGGTGEAFF
-,TRBJ1-5,13,-,TRBV5-1,TGCGCCAGCAGCCCGACGGGGAATCAGCCCCAGCATTTT,CASSPTGNQPQHF
-,TRBJ1-4,12,-,TRBV7-2,TGTGCCAGCAGCGGGCTGCGGGAGAAACTGTTTTTT,CASSGLREKLFF
TRBD1,TRBJ2-7,15,-,TRBV5-6,TGTGCCAGCAGCTGGACGGGACAGGGTTTATACGAGCAGTACTTC,CASSWTGQGLYEQYF
-,TRBJ1-2,13,once,TRBV11-2,TGTGCCAGCAGCAACCTAGATAACTATGGCTACACCTTC,CASSNLDNYGYTF
TRBD1,TRBJ2-5,14,-,TRBV7-6,TGTGCCAGCAGCTTAGACAGGGGTGGGGAGACCCAGTACTTC,CASSLDRGGETQYF
-,TRBJ2-5,14,few,TRBV11-3,TGTGCCAGCAGCTTATCCAGGGTCAGGGAGACCCAGTACTTC,CASSLSRVRETQYF
-,TRBJ1-5,13,-,TRBV19,TGTGCCAGTAGTATCGGAGGCAATCAGCCCCAGCATTTT,CASSIGGNQPQHF
TRBD2,TRBJ2-7,16,-,TRBV6-6,TGTGCCAGCAGTACCGGACTAGCGAGATCCTCCTACGAGCAGTACTTC,CASSTGLARSSYEQYF
-,TRBJ2-2,15,-,TRBV2,TGTGCCAGTAGTAACTCACTCCCGGGGACCGGGGAGCTGTTTTTT,CASSNSLPGTGELFF
-,TRBJ1-1,13,-,TRBV7-8,TGTGCCAGCAGCTTATACTTGAACACTGAAGCTTTCTTT,CASSLYLNTEAFF
TRBD1,TRBJ2-2,18,-,TRBV4-1,TGCGCCAGCAGCCAAGGGGGAGGACAGGGATTGAACACCGGGGAGCTGTTTTTT,CASSQGGGQGLNTGELFF
-,TRBJ2-5,13,-,TRBV18,TGTGCCAGCTCACCCACAGGGTCGGAGACCCAGTACTTC,CASSPTGSETQYF
-,TRBJ1-2,16,-,TRBV9,TGTGCCAGCAGCGTAAGTGAAGGGGCCGCGCAGGGTGGCTACACCTTC,CASSVSEGAAQGGYTF
-,TRBJ2-7,13,once,TRBV6-5,TGTGCCAGCAGTAAGAGGAGTCCCTACGAGCAGTACTTC,CASSKRSPYEQYF
TRBD2,TRBJ2-1,17,-,TRBV2,TGTGCCAACTTACAGCAGCGGGGGGCCACCTCCTACAATGAGCAGTTCTTC,CANLQQRGATSYNEQFF
-,TRBJ2-1,15,-,TRBV6-6,TGTGCCAGCAGTTCCCGGACGGAGGCCTACAATGAGCAGTTCTTC,CASSSRTEAYNEQFF
-,TRBJ1-2,14,-,TRBV2,TGTGCCAGCAGTTCCCAGGGAATGGGCTATGGCTACACCTTC,CASSSQGMGYGYTF
-,TRBJ2-7,15,-,TRBV6-1,TGTGCCAGCAGTGAAGCGCCGGGACAAGTCTACGAGCAGTACTTC,CASSEAPGQVYEQYF
-,TRBJ1-1,14,-,TRBV30,TGTGCCTGGAGTGTCGGGTTTATGAACACTGAAGCTTTCTTT,CAWSVGFMNTEAFF
-,TRBJ2-1,17,few,TRBV29-1,TGCAGCGTTGAAGATGCGGCGGACTTCAGCTCCTACAATGAGCAGTTCTTC,CSVEDAADFSSYNEQFF
-,TRBJ1-2,12,-,TRBV2,TGTGCCAGCAGGGACAGTTTTTATGGCTACACCTTC,CASRDSFYGYTF
-,TRBJ1-4,13,-,TRBV30,TGTGCCTGGAGTCCCGACTCCAATGAAAAACTGTTTTTT,CAWSPDSNEKLFF
TRBD2,TRBJ2-1,17,-,TRBV12-5,TGTGCTAGTGGTCCTCCATCCGGGACTAGCGGGGCAAATGAGCAGTTCTTC,CASGPPSGTSGANEQFF
-,TRBJ2-2,14,-,TRBV19,TGTGCCAGTAGTGTCCAAACAGGGAGCGGGGAGCTGTTTTTT,CASSVQTGSGELFF